These T cell receptor beta chains were read from a single sample in a study of Ad26.COV2.S vaccination and SARS-CoV-2 variants. TCRdb's table, derived via immunoSEQ multiplex PCR, lists solely in-frame clones and lacks some. This table holds about 680,000 clones, more than 80% found once. Sequenced material: peripheral blood, taken in a trial of Ad26.COV2.S vaccine versus placebo. Receptors originate from a person aged 18-65 years who received the Ad26.COV2.S COVID-19 vaccine or a placebo. CDR3s include the opening cysteine and the closing phenylalanine or tryptophan. The order of the fields is CDR3 protein, CDR3 DNA, J gene, D gene, clone size, V gene. D genes are given only for firm matches. Part of the rows lack a size; the others show once, few, many or a class for expanded clones.

CDR3aa: CASSPYLAGVNEQFF
CDR3nt: TGTGCCAGCAGCCCTTACCTAGCGGGCGTAAATGAGCAGTTCTTC
j_gene: TRBJ2-1
d_gene: TRBD2
abundance: NA
v_gene: TRBV14

CDR3aa: CASRDNPSTNEKLFF
CDR3nt: TGCGCCAGCAGAGACAATCCGTCAACTAATGAAAAACTGTTTTTT
j_gene: TRBJ1-4
d_gene: NA
abundance: NA
v_gene: TRBV5-1

CDR3aa: CAWNPDRGITEAFF
CDR3nt: TGTGCCTGGAACCCGGACAGGGGAATCACTGAAGCTTTCTTT
j_gene: TRBJ1-1
d_gene: TRBD1
abundance: NA
v_gene: TRBV30

CDR3aa: CASSGYNSASYNEQFF
CDR3nt: TGTGCCAGCAGTGGATATAACAGCGCATCCTACAATGAGCAGTTCTTC
j_gene: TRBJ2-1
d_gene: NA
abundance: NA
v_gene: TRBV6-1

CDR3aa: CATSRVGLGGELFF
CDR3nt: TGTGCCACCAGCAGAGTTGGGTTGGGCGGGGAGCTGTTTTTT
j_gene: TRBJ2-2
d_gene: NA
abundance: NA
v_gene: TRBV15

CDR3aa: CASSLKGQGGEQYF
CDR3nt: TGTGCCAGCAGTTTAAAGGGACAGGGAGGCGAGCAGTACTTC
j_gene: TRBJ2-7
d_gene: TRBD1
abundance: NA
v_gene: TRBV27

CDR3aa: CASSQAASSNYGYTF
CDR3nt: TGTGCCAGCAGCCAAGCGGCAAGCTCTAACTATGGCTACACCTTC
j_gene: TRBJ1-2
d_gene: NA
abundance: NA
v_gene: TRBV4-2

CDR3aa: CASKIQGVGGYTF
CDR3nt: TGTGCCAGCAAGATACAGGGGGTAGGTGGCTACACCTTC
j_gene: TRBJ1-2
d_gene: TRBD1
abundance: once
v_gene: TRBV6-5

CDR3aa: CASSVNRERGTEAFF
CDR3nt: TGCGCCAGCAGCGTGAACAGGGAGAGGGGCACTGAAGCTTTCTTT
j_gene: TRBJ1-1
d_gene: NA
abundance: once
v_gene: TRBV5-1

CDR3aa: CASSEGKAGRETQYF
CDR3nt: TGTGCCAGCAGTGAAGGAAAAGCGGGGCGGGAGACCCAGTACTTC
j_gene: TRBJ2-5
d_gene: TRBD2
abundance: NA
v_gene: TRBV6-1

CDR3aa: CASSLAPFSGRAEAFF
CDR3nt: TGTGCCAGCAGCTTAGCTCCCTTCAGTGGGCGGGCTGAAGCTTTCTTT
j_gene: TRBJ1-1
d_gene: NA
abundance: NA
v_gene: TRBV7-2

CDR3aa: CASSYGVNSPLHF
CDR3nt: TGTGCCAGCAGTTACGGAGTTAATTCACCCCTCCACTTT
j_gene: TRBJ1-6
d_gene: NA
abundance: NA
v_gene: TRBV6-6

CDR3aa: CASSIPSGGKGETQYF
CDR3nt: TGTGCCAGCAGCATCCCGTCCGGCGGGAAAGGAGAGACCCAGTACTTC
j_gene: TRBJ2-5
d_gene: NA
abundance: NA
v_gene: TRBV7-6

CDR3aa: CASSRNYEQYF
CDR3nt: TGTGCCAGCAGCCGAAACTACGAGCAGTACTTC
j_gene: TRBJ2-7
d_gene: NA
abundance: NA
v_gene: TRBV6-5

CDR3aa: CASSRQIGTARIAQYF
CDR3nt: TGTGCCAGCAGCCGTCAAATAGGGACAGCAAGAATTGCCCAGTACTTC
j_gene: TRBJ2-5
d_gene: TRBD1
abundance: NA
v_gene: TRBV7-6

CDR3aa: CASKGLDAINTEAFF
CDR3nt: TGTGCCAGTAAGGGTCTAGACGCCATTAACACTGAAGCTTTCTTT
j_gene: TRBJ1-1
d_gene: NA
abundance: NA
v_gene: TRBV19

CDR3aa: CASSPFEGNQETQYF
CDR3nt: TGTGCCAGCTCACCGTTTGAGGGAAACCAAGAGACCCAGTACTTC
j_gene: TRBJ2-5
d_gene: NA
abundance: NA
v_gene: TRBV18

CDR3aa: CASSVGAENTEAFF
CDR3nt: TGTGCCAGCAGCGTAGGGGCAGAGAACACTGAAGCTTTCTTT
j_gene: TRBJ1-1
d_gene: NA
abundance: once
v_gene: TRBV9

CDR3aa: CASSYSRGQGREAFF
CDR3nt: TGTGCCAGCAGTTATAGCCGGGGACAGGGTCGGGAAGCTTTCTTT
j_gene: TRBJ1-1
d_gene: TRBD1
abundance: NA
v_gene: TRBV6-5

CDR3aa: CASSVSTGSSVQPQHF
CDR3nt: TGTGCCAGCAGTGTTTCGACAGGGTCCTCGGTTCAGCCCCAGCATTTT
j_gene: TRBJ1-5
d_gene: TRBD1
abundance: NA
v_gene: TRBV6-1

CDR3aa: CASSWNTGNNNYGYTF
CDR3nt: TGCGCCAGCAGCTGGAATACAGGGAATAATAACTATGGCTACACCTTC
j_gene: TRBJ1-2
d_gene: NA
abundance: NA
v_gene: TRBV5-1

CDR3aa: CASSPRTGGDEQYF
CDR3nt: TGTGCCAGCTCACCCCGGACAGGGGGAGACGAGCAGTACTTC
j_gene: TRBJ2-7
d_gene: TRBD1
abundance: NA
v_gene: TRBV18

CDR3aa: CASSLGQRGYTGELFF
CDR3nt: TGTGCCAGCAGCTTGGGACAGCGGGGGTACACCGGGGAGCTGTTTTTT
j_gene: TRBJ2-2
d_gene: TRBD2
abundance: once
v_gene: TRBV5-4

CDR3aa: CASSLVGHGASTSTDTQYF
CDR3nt: TGTGCCAGCAGCTTAGTAGGGCATGGGGCCTCAACTAGCACAGATACGCAGTATTTT
j_gene: TRBJ2-3
d_gene: NA
abundance: once
v_gene: TRBV7-9

CDR3aa: CASSLLAGSSYNEQFF
CDR3nt: TGTGCCAGTAGTCTACTAGCGGGTTCCTCCTACAATGAGCAGTTCTTC
j_gene: TRBJ2-1
d_gene: TRBD2
abundance: NA
v_gene: TRBV19

CDR3aa: CASSLQGGNQPQHF
CDR3nt: TGTGCCAGCAGCTTACAGGGGGGCAATCAGCCCCAGCATTTT
j_gene: TRBJ1-5
d_gene: TRBD1
abundance: NA
v_gene: TRBV6-5

CDR3aa: CASTLGSGGTTDTQYF
CDR3nt: TGTGCCAGCACCCTAGGGAGCGGGGGGACCACAGATACGCAGTATTTT
j_gene: TRBJ2-3
d_gene: TRBD2
abundance: NA
v_gene: TRBV7-9

CDR3aa: CASSDREGIQETQYF
CDR3nt: TGTGCCAGCAGTGACAGGGAGGGGATTCAAGAGACCCAGTACTTC
j_gene: TRBJ2-5
d_gene: TRBD2
abundance: few
v_gene: TRBV25-1

CDR3aa: CASRRDPYNEQFF
CDR3nt: TGTGCCAGTAGGCGGGATCCCTACAATGAGCAGTTCTTC
j_gene: TRBJ2-1
d_gene: NA
abundance: few
v_gene: TRBV19

CDR3aa: CASSQGSGNTGELFF
CDR3nt: TGTGCCAGCAGCCAGGGTAGCGGGAACACCGGGGAGCTGTTTTTT
j_gene: TRBJ2-2
d_gene: NA
abundance: NA
v_gene: TRBV3-1/TRBV3-2

CDR3aa: CASSLETGGISLDTQYF
CDR3nt: TGTGCCAGCAGCTTAGAGACGGGAGGCATTTCTCTCGATACGCAGTATTTT
j_gene: TRBJ2-3
d_gene: TRBD2
abundance: NA
v_gene: TRBV11-2

CDR3aa: CASSQDLASEKLFF
CDR3nt: TGTGCCAGCAGCCAAGACTTAGCGAGTGAAAAACTGTTTTTT
j_gene: TRBJ1-4
d_gene: NA
abundance: NA
v_gene: TRBV14

CDR3aa: CATSDLPSDTQYF
CDR3nt: TGTGCCACCAGTGACCTTCCATCAGATACGCAGTATTTT
j_gene: TRBJ2-3
d_gene: NA
abundance: NA
v_gene: TRBV24-1

CDR3aa: CASSVNPSGPNTGELFF
CDR3nt: TGTGCCAGCAGTGTAAATCCCTCCGGGCCGAACACCGGGGAGCTGTTTTTT
j_gene: TRBJ2-2
d_gene: NA
abundance: NA
v_gene: TRBV9

CDR3aa: CASSPPGDYEQYF
CDR3nt: TGTGCCAGCTCACCCCCAGGGGACTACGAGCAGTACTTC
j_gene: TRBJ2-7
d_gene: NA
abundance: NA
v_gene: TRBV18

CDR3aa: CASSPGTASYNEQFF
CDR3nt: TGTGCCAGCTCCCCCGGGACAGCTTCCTACAATGAGCAGTTCTTC
j_gene: TRBJ2-1
d_gene: TRBD1
abundance: NA
v_gene: TRBV18

CDR3aa: CASSQDRLAGGKQETQYF
CDR3nt: TGTGCCAGCAGCCAAGATCGACTAGCGGGAGGGAAACAAGAGACCCAGTACTTC
j_gene: TRBJ2-5
d_gene: TRBD2
abundance: NA
v_gene: TRBV4-2

CDR3aa: CASSPSSYNSPLHF
CDR3nt: TGTGCCAGCAGCCCGAGCTCCTATAATTCACCCCTCCACTTT
j_gene: TRBJ1-6
d_gene: NA
abundance: few
v_gene: TRBV2

CDR3aa: CASRTGNQPQHF
CDR3nt: TGTGCCAGCCGGACAGGGAATCAGCCCCAGCATTTT
j_gene: TRBJ1-5
d_gene: TRBD1
abundance: NA
v_gene: TRBV2

CDR3aa: CASSVRAKEGNQPQHF
CDR3nt: TGTGCCAGCAGCGTCCGGGCCAAAGAAGGCAATCAGCCCCAGCATTTT
j_gene: TRBJ1-5
d_gene: NA
abundance: NA
v_gene: TRBV9

CDR3aa: CASSQSSKNIQYF
CDR3nt: TGTGCCAGCAGCCAATCCAGCAAAAACATTCAGTACTTC
j_gene: TRBJ2-4
d_gene: NA
abundance: NA
v_gene: TRBV3-1/TRBV3-2

CDR3aa: CAWSRGQGPYEQYF
CDR3nt: TGTGCCTGGAGTCGGGGACAGGGGCCCTACGAGCAGTACTTC
j_gene: TRBJ2-7
d_gene: TRBD1
abundance: NA
v_gene: TRBV30

CDR3aa: CASSLLDPLVEQFF
CDR3nt: TGTGCCAGCAGCTTATTGGACCCGCTGGTTGAGCAGTTCTTC
j_gene: TRBJ2-1
d_gene: NA
abundance: NA
v_gene: TRBV11-2

CDR3aa: CASSLNAGTGELFF
CDR3nt: TGTGCCAGCAGCTTAAACGCTGGGACCGGGGAGCTGTTTTTT
j_gene: TRBJ2-2
d_gene: NA
abundance: few
v_gene: TRBV7-9

CDR3aa: CASSQSPGGNTIYF
CDR3nt: TGCGCCAGCAGTCAATCACCAGGGGGAAACACCATATATTTT
j_gene: TRBJ1-3
d_gene: NA
abundance: NA
v_gene: TRBV23-1

CDR3aa: CASSHLSYEQYF
CDR3nt: TGTGCCAGCAGCCACCTATCCTACGAGCAGTACTTC
j_gene: TRBJ2-7
d_gene: NA
abundance: NA
v_gene: TRBV14

CDR3aa: CASSLYDSTQYF
CDR3nt: TGTGCCAGCAGCCTCTACGACAGTACCCAGTACTTC
j_gene: TRBJ2-5
d_gene: NA
abundance: few
v_gene: TRBV11-3

CDR3aa: CASSEGQGVGYTF
CDR3nt: TGCGCCAGCAGCGAGGGACAGGGTGTCGGCTACACCTTC
j_gene: TRBJ1-2
d_gene: TRBD1
abundance: NA
v_gene: TRBV5-1

CDR3aa: CASSYYGNPEAFF
CDR3nt: TGTGCCAGCAGTTACTATGGGAATCCTGAAGCTTTCTTT
j_gene: TRBJ1-1
d_gene: NA
abundance: NA
v_gene: TRBV6-2/TRBV6-3

CDR3aa: CASSLPGEDIQYF
CDR3nt: TGCGCCAGCAGCCTTCCAGGGGAAGACATTCAGTACTTC
j_gene: TRBJ2-4
d_gene: NA
abundance: NA
v_gene: TRBV10-1